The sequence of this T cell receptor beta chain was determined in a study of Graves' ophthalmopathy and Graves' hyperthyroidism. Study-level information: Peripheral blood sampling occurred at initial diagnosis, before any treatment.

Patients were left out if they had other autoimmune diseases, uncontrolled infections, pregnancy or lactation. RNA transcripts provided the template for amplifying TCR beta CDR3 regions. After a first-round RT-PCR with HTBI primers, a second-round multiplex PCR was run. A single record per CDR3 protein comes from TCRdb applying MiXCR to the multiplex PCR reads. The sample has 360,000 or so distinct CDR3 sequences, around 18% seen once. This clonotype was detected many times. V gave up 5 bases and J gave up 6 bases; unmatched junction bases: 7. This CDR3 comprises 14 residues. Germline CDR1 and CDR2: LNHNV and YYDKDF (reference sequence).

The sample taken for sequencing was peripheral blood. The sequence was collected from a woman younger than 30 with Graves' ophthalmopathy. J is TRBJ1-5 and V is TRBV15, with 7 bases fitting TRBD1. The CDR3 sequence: CATSSEGAGQPQHF. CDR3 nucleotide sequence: TGTGCCACCAGCTCCGAGGGGGCAGGTCAGCCCCAGCATTTT.